This T cell receptor beta chain came from a study of blood T cell repertoires in COVID-19. About the research overall: Some COVID-19 samples were acute and others convalescent; all came from the United States, Italy and Spain. T cells, B-cell-depleted T cells, or PBMCs provided the cDNA or gDNA that served as material.

J gave up 5 bases and V 1 base, and 10 bases lay outside the gene matches. The CDR3 is 16 residues long. Germline loops: CDR1 SGHTA, CDR2 FQGTGA. Source study methods: Scientists estimated how many nucleated cells there were by amplifying reference gene primers. The table came from immunoSEQ multiplex PCR; TCRdb's copy has only in-frame clones and leaves some out. V and J calls plus clone size are reproduced from that table; the DNA served to infer D and trimming. The sample holds over 250,000 clones, around 90% seen once. Sequenced sample: peripheral blood. The genes are TRBV7-3 and TRBJ2-5; TRBD1 agrees at 7 bases. This receptor was obtained from a man between 45 and 60 years old with acute or convalescent COVID-19. The DNA for the CDR3 is TGTGCCAGCAGCTTAATAATTGACAGGGTGGGGGAGACCCAGTACTTC. Protein product: CASSLIIDRVGETQYF.